This T cell receptor beta chain was sequenced during a study of T-cell reconstitution after alpha-beta-depleted transplantation in children listed by TCRdb under 2016. At the level of the whole study: The study quantitatively tracked T-cell immune reconstitution after TCRalphabeta/CD19-depleted allogeneic hematopoietic cell transplantation in children using TCR repertoire profiling.

Including cysteine and phenylalanine, the CDR3 has 16 amino acids. The entry retains the CDR3 DNA only, 48 bases that are in frame from base 1. Relative to germline, V is missing 5 bases and J is missing 3 bases, with 9 bases of the junction outside any gene match. CDR1 and CDR2 are read off the germline V gene as SGHTA and FQGTGA. This clonotype was counted only a few times. What this receptor recognizes is not known. No qualities accompany the bases; no much larger clone lies one base away. The method was PCR. The instrument was an Illumina HiSeq 2500. TCR libraries were prepared with molecular barcoding, using unique molecular identifiers to normalize TCRbeta repertoire quantification. TCRdb's own reprocessing of the public reads used fastp at Q25 and MiXCR and kept productive beta chains. One record per CDR3 amino acid sequence lists the most common genes and DNA. Within this sample are some 350,000 distinct CDR3 sequences, with about a tenth of them counted one time only. The top ten clones comprise 2% to 3% of the sample.

Recombination linked TRBV7-3 to TRBJ2-1, with TRBD1 identical over 8 junction bases. The specimen comprised PBMCs from the stem cell graft donor, sampled from the stem cell graft. The TCR sequence derives from a human donor who donated a stem cell graft to a child with acute lymphoblastic leukemia. The DNA reads as follows: TGTGCCAGCAGCATCCTGACAGGGGAGAGCTACAATGAGCAGTTCTTC. Its amino acids are CASSILTGESYNEQFF.